One TCR beta chain is described in this entry. Its antigen is as yet unknown. This sample was taken from a study of Tregs in tolerant kidney transplant recipients. Clones were sequenced by immunoSEQ multiplex PCR, and TCRdb holds only the in-frame ones, with some missing. The table includes hundreds of thousands of clones, about 80% detected once. V was trimmed by 4 bases and J by 3 bases, leaving 6 bases between them. Germline V CDR1 and CDR2: SGHDT, YYEEEE. This CDR3 contains 12 residues. Study-wide findings and caveats: Few patients were studied, so findings need validation in larger groups.

The chain combines TRBV5-6 with TRBJ2-3; D gene uncertain. Material for sequencing was CD4+ T cells from blood. This clonotype was sampled from a human donor in good health. Here the CDR3 DNA reads TGTGCCAGCAGCCGCATTACAGATACGCAGTATTTT. As protein: CASSRITDTQYF.